This T cell receptor beta chain was identified during a study of cytomegalovirus exposure and HLA in healthy donors. PCR employed 60 Vbeta and 13 Jbeta primers. Profiling relied on immunoSEQ multiplex PCR, and the TCRdb table lists in-frame clones only, not all of them. This sample yields approximately 120,000 clones, of which around 80% are seen a single time; about 1% belongs to the top ten. Unmatched junction bases numbered 5, after V lost 4 bases and J lost 4 bases. Germline values: CDR1 SGHRS, CDR2 YFSETQ. The CDR3 runs to 14 residues. Sequencing was done on a sample of PBMCs. The receptor's source is a woman between 25 and 40 years old in good health and CMV-seronegative. The chain employs TRBV5-1 and TRBJ1-2, with 9 bases identical to TRBD1. CDR3 loop: CASSRTGDSYGYTF. The CDR3 nucleotides are TGCGCCAGCAGCCGGACAGGGGACTCCTATGGCTACACCTTC.